The 26 T cell receptor beta chains presented below share a single source sample, sequenced in a study of cytomegalovirus exposure and HLA in healthy donors. Primers included in the PCR were 60 Vbeta and 13 Jbeta primers. The method was immunoSEQ multiplex PCR; TCRdb's version includes in-frame clones alone and lacks a portion of them. The table lists about 140,000 clones, 75% to 85% of them singletons. Source material: PBMCs. Every receptor here comes from a man aged 45 to 65 in good health and CMV-seronegative.

Only a few counts were recorded for this clone. The chain is built from TRBV6-5 and TRBJ1-2; 9 bases are a match to TRBD1. The CDR3 covers 14 residues. Germline trimming cut 5 bases from V and 5 bases from J; bases unmatched to any gene: 6. Looked up from germline, CDR1 is MNHEY and CDR2 is SVGAGI. The CDR3 spells CASSPTDRGYGYTF. For the CDR3, the DNA is TGTGCCAGCAGTCCTACGGACAGGGGTTATGGCTACACCTTC.

V is TRBV5-8 and J is TRBJ1-5; D ambiguous. The V gene's germline CDR1 is SGHTS and CDR2 YDEGEE. The V and J ends lost 4 bases and 7 bases respectively, with 3 bases between them. The CDR3 contains 10 residues. The CDR3 spells CASSPQPQHF. The CDR3 DNA follows: TGTGCCAGCAGCCCACAGCCCCAGCATTTT.

CDR3 amino acids: CASSVLENTEAFF. For the CDR3, the DNA is TGTGCCAGCAGCGTATTAGAGAACACTGAAGCTTTCTTT. J is TRBJ1-1 and V is TRBV9, with no clear D. CDR3 length: 13 amino acids. V was shortened by 1 base and J by 1 base, with 5 bases between the two germline ends. Germline CDR1 is SGDLS and CDR2 is YYNGEE.

V and J are TRBV9 and TRBJ2-3; D not certain. The CDR3 has 12 residues. Per the germline V gene, CDR1 is SGDLS and CDR2 is YYNGEE. V gave up 3 bases and J gave up 3 bases, with 5 bases separating them. The CDR3 DNA is TGTGCCAGCAGCGAATCGACAGATACGCAGTATTTT. Amino acids: CASSESTDTQYF.

The chain joins TRBV19 to TRBJ1-1; tentatively, D is TRBD1 (6 bases). The CDR3 sequence is 16 residues long. V was clipped by 5 bases and J by 4 bases, with 20 bases between them. CDR1 is LNHDA, CDR2 SQIVND, per germline (reference sequence). The CDR3 loop reads CASSRVRGGVGTEAFF. DNA for the CDR3: TGTGCCAGTAGTCGAGTGCGCGGGGGCGTCGGCACTGAAGCTTTCTTT.

V gene TRBV11-2 combines with J gene TRBJ1-1; D is unclear. The germline V gene encodes CDR1 SGHAT and CDR2 FQNNGV. V shed 0 bases and J shed 8 bases, with 13 bases lying between them. The CDR3 has 14 amino acids. As DNA, the CDR3 is TGTGCCAGCAGCTTAGATTCTGGAGACGCAGAAGCTTTCTTT. Protein: CASSLDSGDAEAFF.

The genes are TRBV6-5 and TRBJ1-2; D is uncertain. The CDR3 spans 11 residues. Germline CDR1 reads MNHEY; CDR2 reads SVGAGI. Trimming stripped 6 bases from V and 5 bases from J, with 7 bases between. The CDR3 region has the DNA TGTGCCAGCAGCAACAGTTATGGCTACACCTTC. This gives the protein CASSNSYGYTF.

This clone was counted between two and nine times. This chain links TRBV25-1 with TRBJ1-4; D remains ambiguous. V lost 6 bases to trimming and J lost 7 bases, with 15 bases between them. Germline loops: CDR1 MGHDK, CDR2 SYGVNS. CDR3 size: 14 residues. The CDR3 sequence is CASSPSGLSEKLFF. In nucleotides, the CDR3 is TGTGCCAGCAGCCCGTCGGGTTTAAGTGAAAAACTGTTTTTT.

The chain carries TRBV28 and TRBJ2-5; tentatively, D is TRBD2 (6 bases). The CDR3 runs 13 residues. The germline V gene has CDR1 MDHEN and CDR2 SYDVKM. V gave up 5 bases and J gave up 2 bases, with 9 bases separating them. CDR3 region: CASSPDYQETQYF. In DNA form, the CDR3 reads TGTGCCAGCAGTCCGGACTATCAAGAGACCCAGTACTTC.

The V and J genes are TRBV29-1 and TRBJ1-4, with D possibly matching TRBD1 (6 bases). This CDR3 comprises 13 residues. V lost 7 bases, J lost 6 bases, and 15 bases lay in between. Germline CDR1 SQVTM, CDR2 ANQGSEA. CDR3 bases: TGCAGCGCTTCAGGGGATGGTGATGAAAAACTGTTTTTT. Amino acid sequence: CSASGDGDEKLFF.

The V gene is TRBV6-5, the J gene TRBJ1-1; no clear D gene. The germline gives CDR1 MNHEY, CDR2 SVGAGI. The CDR3 length is 13 residues. With 5 bases removed from V and 0 bases from J, the gap between germline ends came to 7 bases. The CDR3 bases are TGTGCCAGCAGTGTAAATCTGAACACTGAAGCTTTCTTT. This sequence encodes CASSVNLNTEAFF.

CDR3 DNA sequence: TGCGCCAGCAGCCCTCCTGACAGAAACACCGGGGAGCTGTTTTTT. Amino acids: CASSPPDRNTGELFF. The rearrangement joins TRBV4-1 to TRBJ2-2, with D possibly TRBD1 on 5 matching bases. This CDR3 contains 15 residues. Germline loops: CDR1 MGHRA, CDR2 YSYEKL. The V and J ends lost 4 bases and 2 bases respectively, with 11 bases between them.

The rearrangement links TRBV10-1 to TRBJ2-7; D is perhaps TRBD1 (6 bases). This CDR3 is built from 13 residues. V gave up 3 bases and J gave up 3 bases, with 9 bases separating them. Germline V gives CDR1 WNHNN, CDR2 SYGVQD (reference sequence). CDR3 region: CASSDDRYYEQYF. CDR3 nucleotides: TGCGCCAGCAGTGACGACAGGTACTACGAGCAGTACTTC.

The V gene is TRBV19, the J gene TRBJ1-2; tentatively, D is TRBD1 (6 bases). CDR3 length equals 15 residues. CDR1 and CDR2 (germline): LNHDA, SQIVND (reference sequence). Trimming took off 4 bases at V and 7 bases at J, with 19 bases between the two ends. The CDR3 region has the DNA TGTGCCAGTAGTAAACAGGGTGGTCTCCTATCTGGCTACACCTTC. It specifies CASSKQGGLLSGYTF. Variable domain in full (rest from reference TRBV19 and TRBJ1-2): DGGITQSPKYLFRKEGQNVTLSCEQNLNHDAMYWYRQDPGQGLRLIYYSQIVNDFQKGDIAEGYSVSREKKESFPLTVTSAQKNPTAFYLCASSKQGGLLSGYTFGSGTRLTVV.

The chain couples TRBV5-4 to TRBJ2-5; TRBD2 aligns across 7 bases. The ends lost 1 base at V and 2 bases at J; junction bases unmatched: 5. The CDR3 has 15 residues. Germline values: CDR1 SGHNT, CDR2 YYREEE (reference sequence). The CDR3 is CASSLNSGDQETQYF. In nucleotides, the CDR3 is TGTGCCAGCAGCTTGAACAGCGGGGATCAAGAGACCCAGTACTTC.

V usage is TRBV28 and J usage is TRBJ2-3; D gene ambiguous. The CDR3 covers 15 residues. V shed 2 bases and J shed 1 base, with 10 bases lying between them. Germline CDR1 is MDHEN and CDR2 is SYDVKM. The CDR3 nucleotides read TGTGCCAGCAGTTTACGCACACATGGCACAGATACGCAGTATTTT. It codes for CASSLRTHGTDTQYF.

The chain couples TRBV4-1 to TRBJ1-3; 7 bases agree with TRBD1. CDR1 MGHRA and CDR2 YSYEKL come from the germline V gene. This CDR3 contains 16 residues. The trim removed 1 base at V and 2 bases at J, leaving 5 bases unmatched. The CDR3 sequence: CASSQGQGSTGNTIYF. The CDR3, as DNA: TGCGCCAGCAGCCAAGGACAGGGATCTACTGGAAACACCATATATTTT.

The gene calls are TRBV11-2 and TRBJ1-3, with 9 bases that match TRBD1. Losses at the gene ends were 6 bases for V and 5 bases for J; bases not matched to a gene: 8. This CDR3 is built from 15 residues. The germline V gene has CDR1 SGHAT and CDR2 FQNNGV. The CDR3 reads CASRKGQGMRNTIYF. Here the CDR3 DNA reads TGTGCCAGCAGGAAGGGACAGGGAATGAGAAACACCATATATTTT.

In its sample, this clone was seen a few times. V is TRBV4-2 and J is TRBJ1-1, with 12 bases aligning to TRBD1. The CDR3 sequence is 19 residues long. Germline CDR1 is LGHNA and CDR2 is YNFKEQ. The V segment lost 0 bases and the J segment 6 bases; nucleotides outside the gene matches: 14. CDR3 in DNA: TGTGCCAGCAGCCAAGATCTTCCGGGACAGGGGGCGATTCGTTCTGAAGCTTTCTTT. It codes for CASSQDLPGQGAIRSEAFF.

The V gene is TRBV5-1, the J gene TRBJ2-2; possible D gene TRBD1, 5 bases. V was shortened by 0 bases and J by 7 bases, with 16 bases between the two germline ends. The CDR3 has 16 amino acids. Germline CDR1 is SGHRS and CDR2 is YFSETQ. The CDR3 nucleotides are TGCGCCAGCAGCTTGGCCCCTGACAGAGTAGGCGGGGAGCTGTTTTTT. Residues: CASSLAPDRVGGELFF.

The chain joins TRBV2 to TRBJ2-7; 8 bases are shared with TRBD1. This CDR3 contains 12 residues. Unmatched junction bases numbered 0, after V lost 6 bases and J lost 2 bases. Germline-derived CDR1 and CDR2 are SNHLY and FYNNEI. The CDR3 spells CASRGQAYEQYF. The CDR3 DNA reads as TGTGCCAGCAGGGGACAGGCCTACGAGCAGTACTTC.

V gene TRBV5-6 combines with J gene TRBJ1-1; 7 bases line up with TRBD1. This CDR3 spans 18 amino acids. With 3 bases clipped from V and 0 bases from J, the junction kept 14 bases outside the gene matches. The germline gives CDR1 SGHDT, CDR2 YYEEEE. CDR3 DNA sequence: TGTGCCAGCAGCTATTCTCCGGGACAGATGGATCTGAACACTGAAGCTTTCTTT. Translating gives CASSYSPGQMDLNTEAFF.

As DNA, the CDR3 is TGTGCCAGCAGCTTAGGACTAGCGGGATCGGAGTTCTTC. It yields the protein CASSLGLAGSEFF. The gene calls are TRBV9 and TRBJ2-1; 12 bases align to TRBD2. CDR1 is SGDLS, CDR2 YYNGEE, per germline. This CDR3 has 13 amino acids. The junction had 7 bases not matched to a gene; V was cut back by 4 bases and J by 14 bases.

The chain couples TRBV28 to TRBJ2-3, with 7 bases matching TRBD2. Per germline, CDR1 MDHEN and CDR2 SYDVKM. J lost 2 bases, V lost 2 bases, and 13 bases had no gene match. CDR3 size: 18 residues. DNA of the CDR3: TGTGCCAGCAGTTTAAGGAGACTAGCTGGGGTAGACACAGATACGCAGTATTTT. Its protein product is CASSLRRLAGVDTDTQYF.

The rearrangement links TRBV13 to TRBJ2-1, with 9 bases fitting TRBD1. Germline loops: CDR1 PRHDT, CDR2 FYEKMQ (reference sequence). V was pared by 1 base and J by 13 bases, with 11 bases of the junction left unmatched. The length of the CDR3 is 15 residues. Here the CDR3 reads CASSLDGGTGLLQFF. In DNA, the CDR3 is TGTGCCAGCAGCTTAGACGGGGGGACAGGGTTACTCCAGTTCTTC.

Concerning this clone itself: Additional DNA sequences in this sample encode the identical CDR3. The gene calls are TRBV4-2 and TRBJ2-4, with 14 bases identical to TRBD2. The CDR3 length is 19 residues. Germline-derived CDR1 and CDR2 are LGHNA and YNFKEQ. With V trimmed by 0 bases and J by 1 base, 5 bases remained unmatched. CDR3 residues: CASSQDGTSGGPAKNIQYF. CDR3 bases: TGTGCCAGCAGCCAAGACGGGACTAGCGGGGGACCGGCCAAAAACATTCAGTACTTC.